This T cell receptor (beta chain) was retrieved from a study of blood T cell repertoires in COVID-19. The CDR3 is 12 residues long. V was trimmed by 4 bases and J by 6 bases, leaving 10 bases between them. Germline CDR1 is SGHTA and CDR2 is FQGNSA. TCRdb's copy holds only in-frame clones and misses some; the assay was immunoSEQ multiplex PCR. Among some 270,000 clones, about 80% were seen once, and the ten largest hold around 3.6%. The receptor comes from a man aged 50-60 years who had recovered from COVID-19. The sample was PBMCs or T cells enriched from blood (not recorded which). The genes are TRBV7-2 and TRBJ2-7; D is perhaps TRBD1 (6 bases). CDR3 sequence reads: CASSYGTFEQYF. CDR3 DNA sequence: TGTGCCAGCAGCTATGGGACATTCGAGCAGTACTTC.